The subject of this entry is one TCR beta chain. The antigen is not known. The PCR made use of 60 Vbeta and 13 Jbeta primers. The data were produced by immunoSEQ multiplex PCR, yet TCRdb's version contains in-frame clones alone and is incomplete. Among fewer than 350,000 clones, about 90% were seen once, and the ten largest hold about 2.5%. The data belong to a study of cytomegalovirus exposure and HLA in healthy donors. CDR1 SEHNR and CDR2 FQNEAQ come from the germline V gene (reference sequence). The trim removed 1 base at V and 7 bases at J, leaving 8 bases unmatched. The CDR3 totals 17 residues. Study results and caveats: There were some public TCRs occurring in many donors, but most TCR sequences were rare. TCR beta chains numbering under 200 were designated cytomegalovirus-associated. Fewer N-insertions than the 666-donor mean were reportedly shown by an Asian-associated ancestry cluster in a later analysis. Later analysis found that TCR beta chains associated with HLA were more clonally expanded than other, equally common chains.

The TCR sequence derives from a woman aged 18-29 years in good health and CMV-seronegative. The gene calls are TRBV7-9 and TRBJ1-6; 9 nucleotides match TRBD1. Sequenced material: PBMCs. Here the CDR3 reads CASSLVFGQGNNSPLHF. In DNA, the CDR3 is TGTGCCAGCAGCTTAGTTTTTGGACAGGGGAACAATTCACCCCTCCACTTT.